Below are 21 T cell receptor beta chains sequenced from a single sample in a study of T cells after somatic rescue of genetic block. This table comes from immunoSEQ multiplex PCR, and its TCRdb copy is limited to in-frame clones, with some not included. The table lists approximately 70,000 clones, roughly 90% of them singletons. The sequencing sample was made of peripheral blood mononuclear cells (PBMCs). These receptors all come from a man aged 25-45 years.

The chain joins TRBV30 to TRBJ2-7; D may be TRBD2 (7 bases). The V gene's germline CDR1 is GTSNPN and CDR2 SVGIG (reference sequence). The CDR3 consists of 13 residues. V was cut by 2 bases and J by 4 bases, with 12 bases left in between. The DNA of the CDR3 is TGTGCCTGGAGTATCGGGGGGCGATACGAGCAGTACTTC. As protein: CAWSIGGRYEQYF.

The chain links TRBV7-9 to TRBJ1-1, with no clear D. This CDR3 is 12 amino acids long. Trimming removed 5 bases at V and 2 bases at J, with 6 bases between. CDR1 SEHNR and CDR2 FQNEAQ come from the germline V gene (reference sequence). The CDR3 loop reads CASSPLNTEAFF. In nucleotides, the CDR3 is TGTGCCAGCAGCCCTTTAAACACTGAAGCTTTCTTT. The whole variable domain, filled in from reference TRBV7-9 and TRBJ1-1, reads DTGVSQNPRHKITKRGQNVTFRCDPISEHNRLYWYRQTLGQGPEFLTYFQNEAQLEKSRLLSDRFSAERPKGSFSTLEIQRTEQGDSAMYLCASSPLNTEAFFGQGTRLTVV.

V gene TRBV27 combines with J gene TRBJ2-6; TRBD1 aligns across 7 bases. The J segment lost 2 bases and the V segment lost 5 bases, leaving 3 bases of the junction unmatched. This CDR3 region has 15 residues. Germline CDR1 reads MNHEY; CDR2 reads SMNVEV (reference sequence). The CDR3 DNA reads TGTGCCAGCAGTCGACAGGGCGCTGGGGCCAACGTCCTGACTTTC. Protein sequence: CASSRQGAGANVLTF. Combining the CDR3 with reference TRBV27 and TRBJ2-6 gives the whole variable domain EAQVTQNPRYLITVTGKKLTVTCSQNMNHEYMSWYRQDPGLGLRQIYYSMNVEVTDKGDVPEGYKVSRKEKRNFPLILESPSPNQTSLYFCASSRQGAGANVLTFGAGSRLTVL.

The genes are TRBV19 and TRBJ2-5, with TRBD2 as a possible D gene (6 bases). In germline, CDR1 is LNHDA, CDR2 SQIVND (reference sequence). CDR3 length: 15 residues. V was clipped by 7 bases and J by 4 bases, with 19 bases between them. In nucleotides, the CDR3 is TGTGCCAGTACGGACCCGGGGACTGGTCCAGAGACCCAGTACTTC. Translated, it gives CASTDPGTGPETQYF.

The chain is built from TRBV7-9 and TRBJ2-5; TRBD2 matches 12 bases. V was pared by 10 bases and J by 3 bases, with 9 bases of the junction left unmatched. The germline gives CDR1 SEHNR, CDR2 FQNEAQ (reference sequence). The CDR3 covers 15 residues. The CDR3 coding sequence is TGTGCCATCGATGAGACTAGCGGGGGAGAAGAGACCCAGTACTTC. Translation gives CAIDETSGGEETQYF.

V usage is TRBV18 and J usage is TRBJ2-7, with 12 positions matching TRBD2. V lost 6 bases to trimming and J lost 6 bases; unmatched junction nucleotides: 9. There are 15 residues in the CDR3. Germline-derived CDR1 and CDR2 are KGHSH and LQKENI. The CDR3 coding sequence is TGTGCCAGCTCGCATCCTAGCGGGAGGGCGGGCGAGCAGTACTTC. This codes for CASSHPSGRAGEQYF.

This clone came up once. J is TRBJ1-1 and V is TRBV2; TRBD1 might be the D (5 bases). Deletions cut 6 bases from V and 5 bases from J, with 10 bases between. CDR1 is SNHLY and CDR2 is FYNNEI in the germline V gene. The CDR3 covers 12 residues. CDR3 sequence: CASSPDRTEAFF. The CDR3 DNA follows: TGTGCCAGCAGCCCAGACAGAACTGAAGCTTTCTTT.

The rearrangement links TRBV6-6 to TRBJ2-7; D unclear. V gave up 7 bases and J gave up 3 bases, with 7 bases separating them. This CDR3 has 11 residues. Germline CDR1 reads MNHNY; CDR2 reads SVGAGI (reference sequence). Written as DNA, the CDR3 is TGTGCCAGCATGTCGGGCTACGAGCAGTACTTC. Translating gives CASMSGYEQYF.

The V and J genes are TRBV19 and TRBJ2-5; 7 bases are a match to TRBD1. The V segment lost 4 bases and the J segment 1 base; nucleotides outside the gene matches: 6. In germline, CDR1 is LNHDA, CDR2 SQIVND (reference sequence). The CDR3 spans 15 residues. CDR3 protein: CASSTRTGRQETQYF. The CDR3 bases are TGTGCCAGTAGTACCCGGACAGGCCGCCAAGAGACCCAGTACTTC.

This clone occurred once. The V call is TRBV4-1, the J call TRBJ2-7, with 7 bases fitting TRBD2. This CDR3 is 17 amino acids long. Germline V gene lookup returns CDR1 MGHRA and CDR2 YSYEKL. The J segment lost 0 bases and the V segment lost 3 bases, leaving 11 bases of the junction unmatched. CDR3 loop: CASSQIVGTTSSYEQYF. DNA of the CDR3: TGCGCCAGCAGCCAGATAGTGGGGACTACGAGCTCCTACGAGCAGTACTTC.

The chain uses TRBV6-5 and TRBJ2-2, with 7 bases aligning to TRBD2. This CDR3 has 13 residues. Per the germline V gene, CDR1 is MNHEY and CDR2 is SVGAGI. Unmatched junction bases numbered 4, after V lost 6 bases and J lost 6 bases. The CDR3 DNA sequence: TGTGCCAGCAGCGGGGGGATTGCCGGGGAGCTGTTTTTT. It is translated as CASSGGIAGELFF.

This chain uses TRBV5-1 with TRBJ2-7; D possibly corresponds to TRBD1 (6 bases). The CDR3 runs 14 residues. Germline V gene lookup returns CDR1 SGHRS and CDR2 YFSETQ. The germline V and J ends were trimmed by 0 bases and 5 bases, with 12 bases remaining between them. The CDR3 DNA sequence: TGCGCCAGCAGCTTGGCGTGGGGGCAGGACGAGCAGTACTTC. Protein product: CASSLAWGQDEQYF.

The chain has TRBV10-3 and TRBJ2-4; TRBD1 is a possible D gene (5 bases). V was trimmed by 2 bases and J by 8 bases, leaving 10 bases between them. From germline, CDR1 is ENHRY and CDR2 SYGVKD. CDR3 length: 13 amino acids. DNA for the CDR3: TGTGCCATCAGTGAGGCAGGGCTCGACATTCAGTACTTC. It translates to CAISEAGLDIQYF.

About this clone itself: The same CDR3 is also encoded by other DNA sequences in this sample. V and J are TRBV4-2 and TRBJ2-7; no definite D call. This CDR3 is 13 amino acids long. From germline, CDR1 is LGHNA and CDR2 YNFKEQ. V was shortened by 6 bases and J by 2 bases, with 11 bases between the two germline ends. The CDR3 reads CASSAGRTYEQYF. The CDR3 nucleotides read TGTGCCAGCAGTGCAGGACGGACCTACGAGCAGTACTTC.

The chain joins TRBV5-4 to TRBJ2-5; possible D gene TRBD2, 6 bases. The CDR3 contains 13 residues. Germline V gives CDR1 SGHNT, CDR2 YYREEE (reference sequence). V lost 0 bases and J 5 bases, leaving 8 bases between the germline ends. CDR3 nucleotides: TGTGCCAGCAGCTTGGAGGACTACGAGACCCAGTACTTC. Amino acids: CASSLEDYETQYF.

The rearrangement links TRBV27 to TRBJ2-5; D uncertain. Germline V gene data show CDR1 as MNHEY and CDR2 as SMNVEV (reference sequence). The V end lost 6 bases, the J end lost 5 bases, and 19 bases lay between the germline ends. The length of the CDR3 is 15 residues. CDR3 region: CASSLNMGGGETQYF. The CDR3 DNA follows: TGTGCCAGCAGCCTGAACATGGGTGGTGGGGAGACCCAGTACTTC.

This chain connects TRBV6-1 to TRBJ1-1; D ambiguous. Germline V CDR1 and CDR2: MNHNS, SASEGT. Trimming stripped 6 bases from V and 4 bases from J, with 15 bases between. CDR3 size: 14 residues. CDR3 sequence: CASRPRPESTEAFF. The CDR3 DNA sequence: TGTGCCAGCAGACCAAGACCGGAGAGCACTGAAGCTTTCTTT.

This chain uses TRBV5-1 with TRBJ2-1, with TRBD1 matching 9 bases. Germline values: CDR1 SGHRS, CDR2 YFSETQ. The trim removed 2 bases at V and 14 bases at J, leaving 8 bases unmatched. This CDR3 contains 13 residues. CDR3 sequence reads: CASSLGGQGYEFF. CDR3 bases: TGCGCCAGCAGCTTAGGGGGACAGGGATATGAGTTCTTC. Full variable domain (missing parts from reference TRBV5-1 and TRBJ2-1): KAGVTQTPRYLIKTRGQQVTLSCSPISGHRSVSWYQQTPGQGLQFLFEYFSETQRNKGNFPGRFSGRQFSNSRSEMNVSTLELGDSALYLCASSLGGQGYEFFGPGTRLTVL.

The chain has TRBV27 and TRBJ2-1; possible D gene TRBD1, 6 bases. The CDR3 sequence is 12 residues long. Per the germline V gene, CDR1 is MNHEY and CDR2 is SMNVEV (reference sequence). Trimming left V 7 bases short and J 4 bases short, with 8 bases between. CDR3 amino acids: CASNTGYNEQFF. CDR3 coding DNA: TGTGCCAGCAACACAGGGTACAATGAGCAGTTCTTC.

The chain is built from TRBV15 and TRBJ2-5; 7 bases align to TRBD2. This CDR3 spans 12 amino acids. V lost 3 bases, J lost 5 bases, and 0 bases stayed unmatched. Germline-derived CDR1 and CDR2 are LNHNV and YYDKDF (reference sequence). DNA for the CDR3: TGTGCCACCAGCAGGGGAGGGGAGACCCAGTACTTC. It encodes CATSRGGETQYF.

V gene TRBV9 combines with J gene TRBJ2-5; TRBD2 agrees at 11 bases. Trimming at V came to 3 bases and at J to 7 bases, leaving 8 bases not matched to a gene. The CDR3 runs to 15 residues. CDR1 SGDLS and CDR2 YYNGEE come from the germline V gene. The CDR3 sequence: CASSATSGAGGTQYF. The DNA for the CDR3 is TGTGCCAGCAGCGCGACTAGCGGGGCGGGGGGGACCCAGTACTTC.